This T cell receptor beta chain was retrieved from a study of memory CD4+ T cells and cytomegalovirus serostatus (dated by TCRdb to between 2018 and 2021). About the study as a whole: The roughly 33 healthy Belgian adults in the cohort included 9 who were CMV seropositive and roughly 25 who were CMV seronegative. To replicate a published TCR-based CMV serostatus classifier, the study sequenced CD4+ memory TCRbeta repertoires from a Belgian cohort whose cytomegalovirus serostatus was known. General findings and caveats noted by the study authors: Among the approximately 160 previously reported CMV-associated TCRbeta sequences, approximately 70 showed up in the CD4+ memory repertoires, with each one found in between one and five individuals. A median bootstrapped AUC of almost 0.96 with a 95% CI of 0.76-1.00 was achieved on the Belgian cohort by the original-framework classifier. For CMV serostatus prediction, a median bootstrapped AUC of approximately 0.95 was reached with the original framework, and a median bootstrapped AUC of about 0.9 was reached with a US-trained random forest. Only CD4+CD45RO+ memory cells were sequenced, unlike the original study, which covered naive and memory CD4+ and CD8+ populations. The results were interpreted as suggesting that the CMV-associated TCR signature is mostly present in the CD4+ memory repertoire.

The CDR3 goes from the cysteine to the phenylalanine over 12 residues. The read is trimmed to its CDR3 DNA, 36 bases read in frame from base 1. V is reduced by 7 bases and J by 6 bases, leaving a spacing of 7 bases between them. As encoded in the germline V gene (reference sequence), CDR1 is MNHNY while CDR2 is SVGAGI. Single viable CD3+CD4+CD8-CD45RO+ cells were sorted as memory CD4+ T cells on a FACSAria II. To determine CMV serostatus, a Roche Elecsys assay was used that detects serum IgG against CMV pp150, pp28, p38 and p52. After thawing, total CD4+ T cells were enriched by positive selection with CD4 magnetic microbeads. The samples came from a different study that was designed specifically to examine the CD4+ T cell memory repertoire. Peripheral blood mononuclear cells were isolated and cryopreserved according to standard operating procedures, and serum was kept at -80 degrees C. Staining used CD3-PerCP (BW264/56), CD4-APC (RPA-T4), CD45RO-PE (UCHT1) and CD8-Pacific Orange (3B5) antibodies, with Sytox blue excluding non-viable cells.

Genomic DNA was extracted from sorted cells with the Quick-DNA Microprep Kit. TCRbeta DNA was amplified with the immunoSEQ hsTCRbeta kit following the manufacturer's protocol. An Illumina MiSeq instrument was used to sequence the TCRbeta libraries. In the paper's pipeline: Once out-of-frame sequences had been removed, 2,204,828 distinct TCRbeta sequences were left, which works out to an average of approximately 73,000 per individual. Each individual was scored according to the count of over 150 previously reported CMV-associated TCRbeta sequences and the total productive distinct TCRbeta count. A beta-binomial model was reimplemented in Python, and random forests from scikit-learn, run with default parameters, were trained on data from the US cohort. Classifier performance on the Belgian cohort was summarized as median AUC with percentile confidence intervals over 10,000 bootstrap iterations. TCRdb retrieved this table from immuneACCESS and kept in-frame rearrangements only. Not all clones are present; in checked studies, unresolved V genes account for under half, and no reason is known for the remainder. V and J calls and clone size are as listed in that table; D and trimming were resolved from the DNA. The sample records approximately 47,000 clones, approximately 78% of which are singletons. Jointly, the top ten make up more than 0.75% of the sample.

As to this clone: Its antigen target is currently unknown. Base qualities are not at hand, and no much larger clone is one base apart.

The sample consisted of memory CD4+ T cells from blood. This clonotype was obtained from an adult in good health and CMV-seronegative. In this chain, TRBV6-6 is recombined with TRBJ1-6; no confident D gene assignment can be made. The CDR3 region has the sequence CASNAGNSPLHF. The nucleotide sequence is TGTGCCAGCAATGCGGGTAATTCACCCCTCCACTTT.